These 7 T cell receptor beta chains came from one sample sequenced in a study of blood T cell repertoires in COVID-19. Only in-frame clones appear in the TCRdb table, and some are missing; sequencing was by immunoSEQ multiplex PCR. The table records 470,000 or so clones, around 89% of them present only once. Sample: peripheral blood. The receptors originated from a woman aged 25 to 45 with acute or convalescent COVID-19.

CDR3 in DNA: TGTGCCAGCTCACCGATAGACAGGCAGAATGGCTACACCTTC. This translates into CASSPIDRQNGYTF. This chain joins TRBV18 and TRBJ1-2; a possible D gene is TRBD1 (6 bases). The V and J ends lost 3 bases and 6 bases respectively, with 14 bases between them. The CDR3 runs to 14 residues. Germline values: CDR1 KGHSH, CDR2 LQKENI.

This chain links TRBV9 with TRBJ1-1; D gene unclear. V was cut by 0 bases and J by 1 base, with 10 bases left in between. Germline V lookup: CDR1 SGDLS, CDR2 YYNGEE. CDR3 length equals 15 residues. The CDR3 here is CASSVDGQANTEAFF. CDR3 DNA: TGTGCCAGCAGCGTAGATGGCCAGGCGAACACTGAAGCTTTCTTT.

The chain is built from TRBV7-9 and TRBJ2-3; tentative D call: TRBD2 (6 bases). The CDR3 is 16 residues long. CDR1 and CDR2 from the germline V gene are SEHNR and FQNEAQ (reference sequence). Trimming took 2 bases from V and 2 from J, leaving 14 bases between them. For the CDR3, the DNA is TGTGCCAGCAGCTTAACAGCGGGCTCTACCACAGATACGCAGTATTTT. This translates into CASSLTAGSTTDTQYF.

This rearrangement joins TRBV6-6 to TRBJ2-3; 7 nucleotides line up with TRBD2. Germline CDR1 is MNHNY and CDR2 is SVGAGI (reference sequence). The CDR3 is 15 residues long. J gave up 5 bases and V 1 base, and 6 bases lay outside the gene matches. CDR3 protein: CASSYFWGGRDTQYF. Written as DNA, the CDR3 is TGTGCCAGCAGTTACTTTTGGGGGGGGAGAGATACGCAGTATTTT.

CDR3 amino acids: CASSGLAGGGELFF. The CDR3 DNA reads TGTGCCAGCAGCGGCCTAGCGGGGGGCGGGGAGCTGTTTTTT. The J gene is TRBJ2-2, the V gene TRBV6-5; 11 bases agree with TRBD2. Unmatched junction bases numbered 4, after V lost 6 bases and J lost 7 bases. This CDR3 comprises 14 residues. Germline V lookup: CDR1 MNHEY, CDR2 SVGAGI.

The chain employs TRBV7-8 and TRBJ2-3; unclear D gene. CDR3 size: 14 residues. The V gene lost 4 bases and the J gene lost 0 bases, with 8 bases spanning the gap. Germline V gene lookup returns CDR1 SGHVS and CDR2 FQNEAQ. The CDR3 loop reads CASSSRQSTDTQYF. As DNA, the CDR3 is TGTGCCAGCAGCTCCAGACAAAGCACAGATACGCAGTATTTT. The complete variable domain, with remaining parts taken from reference TRBV7-8 and TRBJ2-3, reads GAGVSQSPRYKVAKRGQDVALRCDPISGHVSLFWYQQALGQGPEFLTYFQNEAQLDKSGLPSDRFFAERPEGSVSTLKIQRTQQEDSAVYLCASSSRQSTDTQYFGPGTRLTVL.

The chain uses TRBV5-4 and TRBJ1-1, with D possibly matching TRBD1 (5 bases). Trimming removed 2 bases from V and 4 bases from J, with 9 bases in between. Germline values: CDR1 SGHNT, CDR2 YYREEE (reference sequence). The CDR3 covers 13 residues. The CDR3 sequence: CASSFPGGTEAFF. CDR3 nucleotide sequence: TGTGCCAGCAGCTTCCCCGGGGGCACTGAAGCTTTCTTT. Supplemented by reference TRBV5-4 and TRBJ1-1, the full variable domain reads ETGVTQSPTHLIKTRGQQVTLRCSSQSGHNTVSWYQQALGQGPQFIFQYYREEENGRGNFPPRFSGLQFPNYSSELNVNALELDDSALYLCASSFPGGTEAFFGQGTRLTVV.